The rows below give T cell receptor beta chains drawn from one sample of a study of CD8 T cells in ankylosing spondylitis. TCRdb redid the calling of the 5' RACE reads with MiXCR, one entry per CDR3 protein. The table shows about 390,000 distinct CDR3 sequences, with approximately 20% occurring only once. Input material: blood, either unsorted or a sorted T cell fraction (not recorded which). These receptors all come from a male donor with ankylosing spondylitis. Each CDR3 is given with its conserved first and last residue. The D gene is left open where the match is weak. The listing skips clone size in some rows; elsewhere it reads once, few, many or a size class.

j_call | d_call | v_call | cdr3_length | clone_size | cdr3_aa | cdr3_nt
TRBJ2-7 | . | TRBV3-1 | 13 | few | CASSQDTLGEQYF | TGTGCCAGCAGCCAAGACACCCTTGGGGAGCAGTACTTC
TRBJ2-6 | . | TRBV7-8 | 15 | few | CASNEQGSGANVLTF | TGTGCCAGCAACGAACAGGGCTCTGGGGCCAACGTCCTGACTTTC
TRBJ2-2 | TRBD1 | TRBV20-1 | 13 | few | CSAYRGGTGELFF | TGCAGTGCCTACAGGGGTGGGACCGGGGAGCTGTTTTTT
TRBJ2-1 | TRBD2 | TRBV13 | 16 | . | CASSLGPLAGRGGQFF | TGTGCCAGCAGCTTAGGCCCACTAGCGGGCCGGGGGGGGCAGTTCTTC
TRBJ2-1 | TRBD1 | TRBV9 | 15 | few | CASSRDRSIYNEQFF | TGTGCCAGCAGCCGGGACAGATCTATATACAATGAGCAGTTCTTC
TRBJ2-1 | . | TRBV20-1 | 13 | . | CSARDPIRGEQFF | TGCAGTGCTAGAGACCCTATTAGGGGTGAGCAGTTCTTC
TRBJ1-1 | TRBD1 | TRBV11-2 | 15 | few | CASSFTGATNTEAFF | TGTGCCAGCAGCTTTACAGGGGCGACGAACACTGAAGCTTTCTTT
TRBJ2-5 | . | TRBV4-3 | 16 | . | CASSQALTRGQETQYF | TGCGCCAGCAGCCAAGCGTTGACAAGAGGCCAAGAGACCCAGTACTTC
TRBJ2-3 | . | TRBV7-3 | 13 | . | CASSSRQSDTQYF | TGTGCCAGCAGCTCCAGACAGTCAGATACGCAGTATTTT
TRBJ2-3 | . | TRBV7-2 | 15 | . | CASSLAGDFTDTQYF | TGTGCCAGCAGCTTAGCAGGGGACTTCACAGATACGCAGTATTTT
TRBJ2-7 | TRBD2 | TRBV9 | 15 | few | CASSVGAGELEEQYF | TGTGCCAGCAGCGTCGGCGCGGGAGAACTGGAAGAGCAGTACTTC
TRBJ2-1 | TRBD2 | TRBV20-1 | 15 | . | CSARDPETSGDEQFF | TGCAGTGCTAGAGATCCGGAGACTAGCGGAGATGAGCAGTTCTTC
TRBJ2-1 | . | TRBV5-1 | 13 | few | CASSLWGRDEQFF | TGCGCCAGCAGCCTCTGGGGAAGGGATGAGCAGTTCTTC
TRBJ2-1 | . | TRBV5-1 | 13 | few | CASSLVRDHEQFF | TGCGCCAGCAGCTTGGTCCGAGATCATGAGCAGTTCTTC
TRBJ1-2 | . | TRBV25-1 | 14 | . | CASSELRRDYGYTF | TGTGCCAGCAGTGAACTTAGGAGAGACTATGGCTACACCTTC
TRBJ2-7 | . | TRBV5-1 | 14 | few | CASSLVDSSYEQYF | TGCGCCAGCAGCTTGGTGGACAGCTCCTACGAGCAGTACTTC
TRBJ2-7 | TRBD1 | TRBV20-1 | 14 | many | CSASSRGRPYEQYF | TGCAGTGCTAGTAGTAGGGGGCGGCCCTACGAGCAGTACTTC
TRBJ2-2 | TRBD1 | TRBV7-8 | 17 | few | CASSSNRPGQGSGELFF | TGTGCCAGCAGCTCTAATAGACCGGGACAGGGGAGCGGGGAGCTGTTTTTT
TRBJ1-1 | . | TRBV5-1 | 12 | few | CASSEQGIEAFF | TGCGCCAGCAGCGAGCAGGGTATTGAAGCTTTCTTT
TRBJ1-3 | . | TRBV19 | 14 | few | CASQDFSSGNTIYF | TGTGCCAGTCAGGACTTCAGCTCTGGAAACACCATATATTTT
TRBJ1-1 | . | TRBV6-1 | 14 | . | CASTPSWGNTEAFF | TGTGCCAGCACCCCTAGTTGGGGGAACACTGAAGCTTTCTTT
TRBJ1-4 | . | TRBV7-8 | 15 | few | CASRQTRGTNEKLFF | TGTGCCAGCAGGCAAACCAGGGGAACTAATGAAAAACTGTTTTTT
TRBJ2-2 | . | TRBV7-9 | 15 | . | CASSFLLGDTGELFF | TGTGCCAGCAGCTTCCTCCTAGGAGACACCGGGGAGCTGTTTTTT
TRBJ1-2 | . | TRBV6-5 | 12 | few | CASSYSGDGYTF | TGTGCCAGCAGTTACTCCGGGGATGGCTACACCTTC
TRBJ2-1 | . | TRBV29-1 | 13 | few | CSGWTVVYNEQFF | TGCAGCGGCTGGACCGTAGTTTACAATGAGCAGTTCTTC
TRBJ1-1 | TRBD1 | TRBV5-1 | 15 | many | CASSGKTGGNTEAFF | TGCGCCAGCAGCGGAAAAACAGGGGGGAACACTGAAGCTTTCTTT
TRBJ1-3 | . | TRBV18 | 11 | few | CASSTGNTIYF | TGTGCCAGCTCAACTGGAAACACCATATATTTT
TRBJ2-3 | . | TRBV12-3/TRBV12-4 | 15 | . | CASSLRGTVTDTQYF | TGTGCCAGCAGTTTACGCGGGACAGTGACAGATACGCAGTATTTT
TRBJ2-1 | . | TRBV24-1 | 11 | many | CATSSYNEQFF | TGTGCAACGAGCTCCTACAATGAGCAGTTCTTC
TRBJ1-5 | . | TRBV12-3/TRBV12-4 | 16 | . | CASRQEGRDSNQPQHF | TGTGCCAGCAGACAAGAGGGGAGAGATAGCAATCAGCCCCAGCATTTT
TRBJ1-1 | . | TRBV7-9 | 15 | many | CASSLLVSGYTEAFF | TGTGCCAGCAGCTTACTCGTCTCAGGGTACACTGAAGCTTTCTTT
TRBJ2-5 | . | TRBV5-1 | 15 | few | CASSLVSDYEETQYF | TGCGCCAGCAGCTTGGTTTCGGACTATGAAGAGACCCAGTACTTC
TRBJ1-1 | . | TRBV29-1 | 11 | few | CSVGEPTEAFF | TGCAGCGTTGGAGAGCCCACTGAAGCTTTCTTT
TRBJ2-7 | . | TRBV6-1 | 15 | few | CASSSPAGRNYEQYF | TGTGCCAGCAGCTCCCCCGCCGGACGGAATTACGAGCAGTACTTC
TRBJ2-3 | . | TRBV27 | 16 | . | CASSLSGDIGADTQYF | TGTGCCAGCAGTTTATCGGGGGACATCGGGGCCGATACGCAGTATTTT
TRBJ2-7 | . | TRBV4-3 | 13 | . | CASSQDTGRLQYF | TGCGCCAGCAGCCAAGATACCGGGAGACTCCAGTACTTC
TRBJ2-1 | . | TRBV5-1 | 16 | few | CASSPGDASSYNEQFF | TGCGCCAGCAGCCCCGGGGACGCGAGCTCCTACAATGAGCAGTTCTTC
TRBJ2-1 | . | TRBV9 | 16 | few | CASSVGSGSRFNEQFF | TGTGCCAGCAGCGTAGGATCAGGATCTCGCTTCAATGAGCAGTTCTTC
TRBJ2-7 | . | TRBV29-1 | 14 | few | CSVEPGAPPYEQYF | TGCAGCGTTGAGCCAGGGGCGCCCCCCTACGAGCAGTACTTC
TRBJ1-3 | . | TRBV7-2 | 13 | few | CASSDRPTNTIYF | TGTGCCAGCAGCGATCGACCGACTAACACCATATATTTT
TRBJ1-5 | . | TRBV20-1 | 12 | few | CSASGSNQPQHF | TGCAGTGCTAGTGGGTCTAATCAGCCCCAGCATTTT